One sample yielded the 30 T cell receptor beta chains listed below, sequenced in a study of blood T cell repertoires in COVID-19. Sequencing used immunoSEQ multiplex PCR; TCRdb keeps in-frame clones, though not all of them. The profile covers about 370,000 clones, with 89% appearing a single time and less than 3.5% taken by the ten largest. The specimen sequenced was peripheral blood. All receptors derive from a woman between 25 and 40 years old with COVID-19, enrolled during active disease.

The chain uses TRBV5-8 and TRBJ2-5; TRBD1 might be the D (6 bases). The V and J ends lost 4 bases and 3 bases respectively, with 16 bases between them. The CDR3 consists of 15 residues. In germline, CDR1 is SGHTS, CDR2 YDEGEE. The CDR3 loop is CASSAPGHVKETQYF. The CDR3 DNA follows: TGTGCCAGCAGCGCACCGGGACACGTAAAAGAGACCCAGTACTTC.

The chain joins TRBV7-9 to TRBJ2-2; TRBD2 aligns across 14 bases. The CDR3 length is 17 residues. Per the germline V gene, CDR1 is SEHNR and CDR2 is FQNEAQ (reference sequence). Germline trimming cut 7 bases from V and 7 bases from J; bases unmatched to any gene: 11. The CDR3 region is CASTIPGLAGGVGELFF. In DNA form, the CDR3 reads TGTGCCAGCACAATACCTGGACTAGCGGGAGGCGTCGGGGAGCTGTTTTTT.

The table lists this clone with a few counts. The CDR3 DNA reads TGTGCCAGCAGCCTAACCCCCGGGGAGTATATCTATAATTCACCCCTCCACTTT. This gives the protein CASSLTPGEYIYNSPLHF. This rearrangement joins TRBV3-1 (or the pseudogene TRBV3-2) to TRBJ1-6; D is undetermined. V was shortened by 4 bases and J by 3 bases, with 19 bases between the two germline ends. The CDR3 length is 18 residues. Germline CDR1 and CDR2: LGHDT and YNNKEL (reference sequence).

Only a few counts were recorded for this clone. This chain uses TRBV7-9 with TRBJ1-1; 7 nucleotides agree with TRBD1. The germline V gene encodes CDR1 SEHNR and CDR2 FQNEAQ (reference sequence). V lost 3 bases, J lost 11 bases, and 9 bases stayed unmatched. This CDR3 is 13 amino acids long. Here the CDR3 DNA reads TGTGCCAGCAGCTTCCGACAGGGCAAGAAGGCTTTCTTT. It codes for CASSFRQGKKAFF.

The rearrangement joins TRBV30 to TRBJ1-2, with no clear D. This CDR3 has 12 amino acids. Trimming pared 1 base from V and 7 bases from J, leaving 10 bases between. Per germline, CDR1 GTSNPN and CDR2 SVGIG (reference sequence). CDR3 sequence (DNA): TGTGCCTGGAGTGAGCGCCTCTCTGGCTACACCTTC. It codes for CAWSERLSGYTF.

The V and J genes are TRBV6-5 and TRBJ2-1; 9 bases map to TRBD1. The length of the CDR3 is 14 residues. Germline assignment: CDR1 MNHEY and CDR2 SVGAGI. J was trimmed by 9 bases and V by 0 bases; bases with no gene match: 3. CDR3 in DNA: TGTGCCAGCAGTTACTCCCGGGACAGGGTTGAGCAGTTCTTC. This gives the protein CASSYSRDRVEQFF.

The CDR3 loop is CASSRDRAGGRWADTQYF. CDR3 DNA: TGTGCCAGTAGTCGGGACAGGGCCGGGGGTAGGTGGGCAGATACGCAGTATTTT. The J gene is TRBJ2-3, the V gene TRBV19, with TRBD1 identical over 9 bases. There are 18 residues in the CDR3. Unmatched junction bases numbered 16, after V lost 5 bases and J lost 4 bases. CDR1 and CDR2 (germline): LNHDA, SQIVND (reference sequence). Using reference TRBV19 and TRBJ2-3 for the parts outside the CDR3, the full variable domain is DGGITQSPKYLFRKEGQNVTLSCEQNLNHDAMYWYRQDPGQGLRLIYYSQIVNDFQKGDIAEGYSVSREKKESFPLTVTSAQKNPTAFYLCASSRDRAGGRWADTQYFGPGTRLTVL.

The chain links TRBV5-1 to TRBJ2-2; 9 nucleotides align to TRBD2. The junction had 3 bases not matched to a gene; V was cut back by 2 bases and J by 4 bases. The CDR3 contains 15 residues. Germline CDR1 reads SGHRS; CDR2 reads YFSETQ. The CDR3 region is CASSLGGRATGELFF. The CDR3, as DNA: TGCGCCAGCAGCTTAGGCGGGAGGGCCACCGGGGAGCTGTTTTTT.

The chain's CDR3 is CASSYSGVVNEQFF. Written as DNA, the CDR3 is TGTGCCAGCAGTTACTCGGGAGTCGTCAATGAGCAGTTCTTC. The V gene is TRBV6-5, the J gene TRBJ2-1; D might be TRBD2 (5 bases). Trimming pared 0 bases from V and 6 bases from J, leaving 9 bases between. CDR3 size: 14 residues. Germline CDR1 is MNHEY and CDR2 is SVGAGI.

CDR3 in DNA: TGTGCCAGCAGTCCCGGGTTGGCTCTGCCCCAGCATTTT. Translated, it gives CASSPGLALPQHF. V gene TRBV6-6 combines with J gene TRBJ1-5, with D uncertain. The length of the CDR3 is 13 residues. Germline V gives CDR1 MNHNY, CDR2 SVGAGI (reference sequence). V lost 5 bases, J lost 9 bases, and 14 bases lay in between.

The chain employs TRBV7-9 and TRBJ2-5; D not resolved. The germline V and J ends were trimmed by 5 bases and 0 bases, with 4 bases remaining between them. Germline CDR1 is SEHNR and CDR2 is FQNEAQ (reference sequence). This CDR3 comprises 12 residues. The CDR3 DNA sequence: TGTGCCAGCAGCCCAAACCAAGAGACCCAGTACTTC. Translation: CASSPNQETQYF.

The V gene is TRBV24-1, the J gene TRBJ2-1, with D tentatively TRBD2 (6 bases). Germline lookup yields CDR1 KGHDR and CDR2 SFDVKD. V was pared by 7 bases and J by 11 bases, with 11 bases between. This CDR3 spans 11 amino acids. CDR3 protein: CATSAGSKQFF. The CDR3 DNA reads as TGTGCCACCAGCGCCGGGAGTAAGCAGTTCTTC.

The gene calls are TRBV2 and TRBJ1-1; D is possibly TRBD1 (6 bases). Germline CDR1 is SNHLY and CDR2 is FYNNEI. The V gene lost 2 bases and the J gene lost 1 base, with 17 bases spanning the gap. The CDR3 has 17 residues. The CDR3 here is CASSERGSGIGNTEAFF. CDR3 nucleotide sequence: TGTGCCAGCAGTGAAAGGGGGTCGGGGATTGGGAACACTGAAGCTTTCTTT.

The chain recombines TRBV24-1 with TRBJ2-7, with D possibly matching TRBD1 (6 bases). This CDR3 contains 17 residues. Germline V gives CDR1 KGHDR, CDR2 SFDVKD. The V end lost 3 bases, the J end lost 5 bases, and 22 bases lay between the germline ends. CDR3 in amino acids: CATSDGDRDTIWDEQYF. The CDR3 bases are TGTGCCACCAGTGATGGGGACCGGGACACTATTTGGGACGAGCAGTACTTC.

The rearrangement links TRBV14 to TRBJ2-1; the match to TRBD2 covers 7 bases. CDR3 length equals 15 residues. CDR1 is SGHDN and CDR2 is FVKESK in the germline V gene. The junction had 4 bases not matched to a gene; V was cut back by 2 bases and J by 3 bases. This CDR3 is CASSQLREFYNEQFF. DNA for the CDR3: TGTGCCAGCAGCCAATTGCGGGAGTTCTACAATGAGCAGTTCTTC.

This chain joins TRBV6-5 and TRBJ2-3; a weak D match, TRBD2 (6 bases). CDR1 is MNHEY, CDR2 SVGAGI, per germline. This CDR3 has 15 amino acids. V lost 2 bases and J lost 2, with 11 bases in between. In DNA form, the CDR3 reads TGTGCCAGCAGTTACAATAGCGGACTCACAGATACGCAGTATTTT. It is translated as CASSYNSGLTDTQYF.

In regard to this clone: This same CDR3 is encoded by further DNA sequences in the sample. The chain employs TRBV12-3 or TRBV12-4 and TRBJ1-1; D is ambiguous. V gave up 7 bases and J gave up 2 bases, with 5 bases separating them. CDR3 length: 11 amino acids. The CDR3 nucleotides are TGTGCCAGCACCATCAACACTGAAGCTTTCTTT. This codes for CASTINTEAFF.

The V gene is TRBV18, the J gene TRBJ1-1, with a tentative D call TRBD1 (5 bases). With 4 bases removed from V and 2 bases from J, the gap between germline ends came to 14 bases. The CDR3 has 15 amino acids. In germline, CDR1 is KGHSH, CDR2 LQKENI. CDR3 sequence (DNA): TGTGCCAGCTCACGAGGCGACAGTTTTAACACTGAAGCTTTCTTT. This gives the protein CASSRGDSFNTEAFF.

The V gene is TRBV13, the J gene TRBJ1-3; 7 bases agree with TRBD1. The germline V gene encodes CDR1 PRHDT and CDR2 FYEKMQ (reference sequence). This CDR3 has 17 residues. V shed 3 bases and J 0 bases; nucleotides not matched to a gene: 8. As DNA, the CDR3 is TGTGCCAGCAGCTTCCCCGATGGGACAGCCTCTGGAAACACCATATATTTT. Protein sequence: CASSFPDGTASGNTIYF.

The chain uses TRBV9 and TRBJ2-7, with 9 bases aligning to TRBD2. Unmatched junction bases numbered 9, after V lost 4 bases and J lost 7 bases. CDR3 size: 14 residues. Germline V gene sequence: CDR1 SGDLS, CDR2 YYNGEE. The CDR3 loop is CASSQGAGGQEQYF. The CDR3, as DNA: TGTGCCAGCAGCCAGGGAGCGGGGGGACAGGAGCAGTACTTC.

CDR3 residues: CASSHAGTGDYEQYF. The CDR3 nucleotides read TGCGCCAGCAGCCATGCCGGGACAGGGGACTACGAGCAGTACTTC. V is TRBV4-1 and J is TRBJ2-7; 10 bases are shared with TRBD1. CDR3 length: 15 residues. Trimming took 3 bases from V and 3 from J; bases not matched to a gene: 5. In germline, CDR1 is MGHRA, CDR2 YSYEKL.

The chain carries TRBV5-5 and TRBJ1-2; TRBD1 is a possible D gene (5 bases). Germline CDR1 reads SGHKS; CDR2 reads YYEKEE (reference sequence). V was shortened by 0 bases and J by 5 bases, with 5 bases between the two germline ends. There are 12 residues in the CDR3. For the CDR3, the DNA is TGTGCCAGCAGCTTGGAGGGGTATGGCTACACCTTC. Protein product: CASSLEGYGYTF.

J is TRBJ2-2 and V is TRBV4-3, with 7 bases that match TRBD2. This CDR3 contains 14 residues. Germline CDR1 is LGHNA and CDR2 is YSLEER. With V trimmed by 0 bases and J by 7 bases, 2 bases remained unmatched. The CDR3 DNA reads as TGCGCCAGCAGCCAAGATAGCGGGTACGGGGAGCTGTTTTTT. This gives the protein CASSQDSGYGELFF.

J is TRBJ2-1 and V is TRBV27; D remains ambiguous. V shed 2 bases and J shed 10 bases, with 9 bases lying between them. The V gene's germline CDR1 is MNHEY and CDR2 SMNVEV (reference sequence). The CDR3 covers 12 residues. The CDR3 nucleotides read TGTGCCAGCAGTTTAGGCAGGATCGAGCAGTTCTTC. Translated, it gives CASSLGRIEQFF.

As DNA, the CDR3 is TGCGCCAGCAGCTTGGAGCTAGCGGGGGGCGGAAACCAGTACTTC. This gives the protein CASSLELAGGGNQYF. The rearrangement uses TRBV5-1 and TRBJ2-5; 11 bases line up with TRBD2. Germline loops: CDR1 SGHRS, CDR2 YFSETQ. Losses at the gene ends were 0 bases for V and 10 bases for J; bases not matched to a gene: 8. The CDR3 runs 15 residues.

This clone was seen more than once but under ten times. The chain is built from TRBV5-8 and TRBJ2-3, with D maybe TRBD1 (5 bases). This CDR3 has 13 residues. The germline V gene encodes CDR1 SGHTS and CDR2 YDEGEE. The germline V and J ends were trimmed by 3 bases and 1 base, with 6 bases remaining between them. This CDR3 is CASSSRGTDTQYF. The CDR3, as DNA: TGTGCCAGCAGCTCCAGGGGCACAGATACGCAGTATTTT. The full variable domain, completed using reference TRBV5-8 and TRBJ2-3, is EAGVTQSPTHLIKTRGQQATLRCSPISGHTSVYWYQQALGLGLQFLLWYDEGEERNRGNFPPRFSGRQFPNYSSELNVNALELEDSALYLCASSSRGTDTQYFGPGTRLTVL.

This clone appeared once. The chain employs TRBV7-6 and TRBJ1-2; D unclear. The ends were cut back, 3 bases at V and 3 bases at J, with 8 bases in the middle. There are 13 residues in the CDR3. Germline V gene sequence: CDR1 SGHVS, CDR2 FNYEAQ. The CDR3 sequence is CASSFGADYGYTF. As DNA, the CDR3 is TGTGCCAGCAGCTTCGGCGCGGACTATGGCTACACCTTC.

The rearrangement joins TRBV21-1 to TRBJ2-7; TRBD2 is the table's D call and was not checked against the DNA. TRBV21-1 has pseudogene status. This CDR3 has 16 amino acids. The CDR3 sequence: CASSLYLAGDAGEQYV. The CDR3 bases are TGTGCCAGCAGCCTTTACCTAGCGGGGGATGCGGGGGAGCAGTACGTC.

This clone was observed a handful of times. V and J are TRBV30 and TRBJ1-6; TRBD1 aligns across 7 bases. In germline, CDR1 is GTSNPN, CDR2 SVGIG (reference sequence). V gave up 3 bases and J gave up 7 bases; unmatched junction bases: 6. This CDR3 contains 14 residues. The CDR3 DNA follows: TGTGCCTGGAGGGGACAGCCGGTAAATTCACCCCTCCACTTT. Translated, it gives CAWRGQPVNSPLHF.

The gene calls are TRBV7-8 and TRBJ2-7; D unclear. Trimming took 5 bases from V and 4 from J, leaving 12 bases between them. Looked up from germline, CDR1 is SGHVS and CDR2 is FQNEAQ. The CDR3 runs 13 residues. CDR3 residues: CASSPSYLYEQYV. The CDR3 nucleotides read TGTGCCAGCAGCCCATCCTACTTATACGAGCAGTACGTC.